This TCR beta chain was captured by sequencing in a study of vaccination effects on CD4 cells after COVID-19. Looking at the study overall: Every participant took two doses of the BNT162b2 or mRNA-1273 vaccine.

Peptide-pool stimulation followed by sequencing identified expanded antigen-specific CD4+ clonotypes in the ViraFEST assay. CD4+ T cells were isolated after less than 13 days of culture. None of these healthy vaccinees had been infected with SARS-CoV-2 before vaccination. Each culture well received some 2.2 million PBMC. These cells were then cultured in IMDM with 9 to 10 IU/ml IL-2 and 8.5 to 10 ug/ml peptides. On days 3 and 7, fresh IL-2 medium replaced half the medium. A remark on this clone: What it binds is not known.

Generated by immunoSEQ multiplex PCR, the TCRdb table keeps only in-frame clones and is missing some. The sample yields approximately 74,000 clones, approximately 74% seen once. Overall study results and limits: Only a few convalescent patients and no early post-infection timepoints featured in the study.

This specimen consisted of CD4+ T cells from PBMCs cultured with HCoV-NL63 spike peptides, obtained before COVID-19 vaccination. This sequence originates from a human donor who received a COVID-19 vaccine.

CDR3 sequence: CASSQRPVTGGTGELFF. The CDR3, as DNA: TGTGCCAGCAGCCAACGGCCTGTAACAGGGGGCACCGGGGAGCTGTTTTTT. The chain couples TRBV13 to TRBJ2-2, with 8 bases that match TRBD1. Germline V CDR1 and CDR2: PRHDT, FYEKMQ (reference sequence). Trimming removed 5 bases from V and 4 bases from J; junction bases left unmatched: 12. This CDR3 contains 17 residues.